This TCR beta chain was captured in a study of lymphopenia after photon versus proton radiotherapy. The length of the CDR3 is 15 residues. Per the germline V gene, CDR1 is SGHTS and CDR2 is YDEGEE. The ends lost 4 bases at V and 1 base at J; junction bases unmatched: 6. This clone occurred once. Sequenced by immunoSEQ multiplex PCR; TCRdb stores in-frame clones only, minus some. The data show tens of thousands of clones, 92% seen once. The clonotype comes from a woman between 40 and 50 years old with cholangiocarcinoma. V usage is TRBV5-8 and J usage is TRBJ2-7; 9 bases are a match to TRBD1. Sequencing used peripheral blood, obtained from a patient treated with photon-based radiotherapy. The CDR3: CASSRGTGNSYEQYF. DNA for the CDR3: TGTGCCAGCAGCAGGGGGACAGGGAATTCCTACGAGCAGTACTTC. Full variable domain (missing parts from reference TRBV5-8 and TRBJ2-7): EAGVTQSPTHLIKTRGQQATLRCSPISGHTSVYWYQQALGLGLQFLLWYDEGEERNRGNFPPRFSGRQFPNYSSELNVNALELEDSALYLCASSRGTGNSYEQYFGPGTRLTVT.